The 9 T cell receptor beta chains in this list originate from one sample, sequenced in a study of blood T cell repertoires in COVID-19. Here immunoSEQ multiplex PCR was the method, and the copy in TCRdb shows in-frame clones only, minus some. This table holds approximately 210,000 clones, approximately 90% found once. The sequenced sample was peripheral blood. Receptor source: a woman aged 40 to 50 who had recovered from COVID-19.

The chain combines TRBV7-5 with TRBJ1-1; TRBD1 was called by the table and not checked on the DNA. TRBV7-5 is marked as a pseudogene. The CDR3 loop spans 11 amino acids. The CDR3, as DNA: TGTGTCAGAAGCTTAGGGCAGGCAGCTTTCTTT. This encodes CVRSLGQAAFF.

The chain joins TRBV19 to TRBJ2-7; TRBD2 matches 11 bases. V dropped 4 bases and J dropped 6; count of bases not matched to a gene: 8. Germline V gene lookup returns CDR1 LNHDA and CDR2 SQIVND (reference sequence). The CDR3 consists of 15 residues. The CDR3 sequence: CASSTVAGGFGEQYF. The CDR3 DNA follows: TGTGCCAGTAGTACCGTAGCGGGAGGGTTTGGCGAGCAGTACTTC.

V gene TRBV24-1 combines with J gene TRBJ2-7; 8 bases fit TRBD2. The CDR3 has 12 amino acids. With 12 bases clipped from V and 6 bases from J, the junction kept 9 bases outside the gene matches. Per the germline V gene, CDR1 is KGHDR and CDR2 is SFDVKD. CDR3 sequence reads: CAPSGGVGEQYF. As DNA, the CDR3 is TGTGCCCCATCGGGGGGGGTCGGCGAGCAGTACTTC.

The chain employs TRBV30 and TRBJ1-3; no clear D gene. CDR1 and CDR2 (germline): GTSNPN, SVGIG (reference sequence). Trimming shortened V by 3 bases and J by 0 bases, and 3 bases separated the two germline ends. The CDR3 runs to 12 residues. The CDR3 DNA reads TGTGCCTGGAGATACTCTGGAAACACCATATATTTT. Protein: CAWRYSGNTIYF.

The chain employs TRBV7-9 and TRBJ1-5; D perhaps matches TRBD1 (6 bases). The CDR3 contains 16 residues. Germline CDR1 reads SEHNR; CDR2 reads FQNEAQ (reference sequence). V lost 5 bases and J lost 0, with 14 bases in between. The CDR3 loop reads CASSARQDDSNQPQHF. CDR3 coding DNA: TGTGCCAGCAGCGCCCGACAGGACGATAGCAATCAGCCCCAGCATTTT.

CDR3 amino acids: CATSRGWWDSGNTIYF. In DNA form, the CDR3 reads TGTGCCACCAGCAGAGGCTGGTGGGACAGCGGAAACACCATATATTTT. V usage is TRBV15 and J usage is TRBJ1-3; 7 bases agree with TRBD1. The CDR3 contains 16 residues. Germline V lookup: CDR1 LNHNV, CDR2 YYDKDF (reference sequence). The trim removed 1 base at V and 4 bases at J, leaving 7 bases unmatched.

This CDR3 reads CASSLSRLAGVGEQFF. The CDR3 region has the DNA TGTGCCAGCAGCCTCTCCCGACTAGCGGGAGTAGGGGAGCAGTTCTTC. J is TRBJ2-1 and V is TRBV13; 12 bases line up with TRBD2. The CDR3 sequence is 16 residues long. The V gene's germline CDR1 is PRHDT and CDR2 FYEKMQ (reference sequence). The ends lost 5 bases at V and 10 bases at J; junction bases unmatched: 12.

The V gene is TRBV4-1, the J gene TRBJ2-7; D is undetermined. The germline CDR1 and CDR2 sequences are MGHRA and YSYEKL. Deletions cut 0 bases from V and 0 bases from J, with 9 bases between. CDR3 length: 15 residues. As DNA, the CDR3 is TGCGCCAGCAGCCAAGAACCTTATAGCTCCTACGAGCAGTACTTC. Protein sequence: CASSQEPYSSYEQYF.

The genes are TRBV27 and TRBJ2-5; D is perhaps TRBD2 (5 bases). Germline CDR1 and CDR2: MNHEY and SMNVEV (reference sequence). The V end was cut by 3 bases, the J end by 3 bases, with 14 bases between. CDR3 length: 15 amino acids. CDR3 region: CASSFNSGAEETQYF. In DNA form, the CDR3 reads TGTGCCAGCAGTTTCAACAGCGGAGCAGAAGAGACCCAGTACTTC.